The 2 T cell receptor beta chains given below trace back to one sample, sequenced in a study of Ad26.COV2.S vaccination and SARS-CoV-2 variants. Treatment indicated: around 19 received Ad26.COV2.S at low or high dose, single or two shots; 5 received placebo; per-sample allocation not given. After the first vaccine or placebo injection, samples were drawn on day 63. Method: immunoSEQ multiplex PCR; TCRdb's copy keeps in-frame clones and lacks some. The repertoire holds about 440,000 clones, with roughly 91% as singletons. The sample in question was peripheral blood, obtained in a trial of Ad26.COV2.S vaccine versus placebo. These receptors were collected from a person between 18 and 60 years old who received the Ad26.COV2.S COVID-19 vaccine or a placebo.

The chain is built from TRBV19 and TRBJ2-7; 11 positions match TRBD2. The V segment lost 4 bases and the J segment 2 bases; nucleotides outside the gene matches: 7. This CDR3 spans 16 amino acids. CDR1 and CDR2 (germline): LNHDA, SQIVND (reference sequence). The CDR3 coding sequence is TGTGCCAGTAGTAGGGCCGGACTAGCGGGCGCCTACGAGCAGTACTTC. This translates into CASSRAGLAGAYEQYF.

The V gene is TRBV7-9, the J gene TRBJ1-4, with 7 positions matching TRBD1. This CDR3 is 15 amino acids long. Germline V lookup: CDR1 SEHNR, CDR2 FQNEAQ (reference sequence). After removal of 0 bases from V and 6 bases from J, the junction contained 4 bases not matched to a gene. CDR3 region: CASSLAQGGDEKLFF. DNA for the CDR3: TGTGCCAGCAGCTTAGCGCAGGGGGGCGATGAAAAACTGTTTTTT.